Below are 16 T cell receptor beta chains sequenced from a single sample in a study of blood T cell repertoires in COVID-19. TCRdb keeps only in-frame clones here, not all; method: immunoSEQ multiplex PCR. The sample lists 150,000 to 200,000 clones; about 90% were seen once. The specimen was peripheral blood. Source of these receptors: a man aged 30 to 45 with COVID-19, enrolled during active disease.

The J gene is TRBJ1-3, the V gene TRBV3-1 (or the pseudogene TRBV3-2); possibly TRBD1 for D (6 bases). CDR1 LGHDT and CDR2 YNNKEL come from the germline V gene (reference sequence). With 4 bases removed from V and 4 bases from J, the gap between germline ends came to 17 bases. The CDR3 spans 16 residues. Here the CDR3 reads CASSPQGTLRGNTIYF. The CDR3, as DNA: TGTGCCAGCAGCCCGCAAGGGACATTAAGGGGAAACACCATATATTTT.

V and J are TRBV28 and TRBJ2-7; D unclear. Deletions cut 8 bases from V and 2 bases from J, with 4 bases between. The CDR3 extends over 10 amino acids. Germline loops: CDR1 MDHEN, CDR2 SYDVKM. This chain's CDR3 is CASGPYEQYF. The CDR3 DNA reads TGTGCCAGCGGCCCCTACGAGCAGTACTTC.

The V gene is TRBV10-3, the J gene TRBJ1-3; 9 bases match TRBD1. V gave up 10 bases and J gave up 0 bases; unmatched junction bases: 10. This CDR3 is built from 16 residues. In germline, CDR1 is ENHRY, CDR2 SYGVKD. This CDR3 is CATKDGTGSSGNTIYF. The CDR3 coding sequence is TGTGCCACCAAAGACGGGACAGGGAGCTCTGGAAACACCATATATTTT.

Worth noting for this clone: Other nucleotide sequences from this sample produce the same CDR3. The chain has TRBV5-4 and TRBJ2-3; D remains unclear. Germline CDR1 reads SGHNT; CDR2 reads YYREEE (reference sequence). The V gene lost 0 bases and the J gene lost 2 bases, with 4 bases spanning the gap. The length of the CDR3 is 13 residues. CDR3 coding DNA: TGTGCCAGCAGCTTGGGAGCCACAGATACGCAGTATTTT. It translates to CASSLGATDTQYF.

The gene calls are TRBV6-5 and TRBJ1-5; 7 bases agree with TRBD1. The CDR3 extends over 15 amino acids. V was clipped by 6 bases and J by 6 bases; unmatched bases: 11. CDR1 is MNHEY and CDR2 is SVGAGI in the germline V gene. CDR3 coding DNA: TGTGCCAGCAGGACAGGGACCGTTTTCGGTCAGCCCCAGCATTTT. This sequence encodes CASRTGTVFGQPQHF.

The chain joins TRBV19 to TRBJ1-2; no definite D call. V lost 4 bases and J 1 base, leaving 10 bases between the germline ends. This CDR3 comprises 14 residues. Looked up from germline, CDR1 is LNHDA and CDR2 is SQIVND (reference sequence). The CDR3 bases are TGTGCCAGTAGTAGCTACGCCATTAACTATGGCTACACCTTC. Translation gives CASSSYAINYGYTF.

The chain's CDR3 is CASCLIAGGGNEQFF. The CDR3, as DNA: TGTGCCAGTTGCTTAATAGCGGGAGGGGGCAATGAGCAGTTCTTC. The chain recombines TRBV19 with TRBJ2-1; 11 bases fit TRBD2. The germline V gene encodes CDR1 LNHDA and CDR2 SQIVND (reference sequence). Unmatched junction bases numbered 9, after V lost 8 bases and J lost 6 bases. CDR3 size: 15 residues.

The CDR3 DNA sequence: TGTGCCAGCTCACCATATTATAAAGGGACAGATCGCACAGATACGCAGTATTTT. Its protein product is CASSPYYKGTDRTDTQYF. This chain connects TRBV18 to TRBJ2-3; 7 bases map to TRBD1. There are 18 residues in the CDR3. V dropped 2 bases and J dropped 1; count of bases not matched to a gene: 12. Per the germline V gene, CDR1 is KGHSH and CDR2 is LQKENI. Filled out from reference TRBV18 and TRBJ2-3, the complete variable domain reads NAGVMQNPRHLVRRRGQEARLRCSPMKGHSHVYWYRQLPEEGLKFMVYLQKENIIDESGMPKERFSAEFPKEGPSILRIQQVVRGDSAAYFCASSPYYKGTDRTDTQYFGPGTRLTVL.

The CDR3 loop is CASTPGQGDYGYTF. CDR3 nucleotides: TGTGCCAGCACCCCTGGACAGGGCGACTATGGCTACACCTTC. This sequence joins TRBV6-4 and TRBJ1-2; 8 nucleotides align to TRBD1. The V segment lost 7 bases and the J segment 3 bases; nucleotides outside the gene matches: 7. CDR3 size: 14 residues. Germline loops: CDR1 MRHNA, CDR2 SNTAGT.

This sequence joins TRBV28 and TRBJ2-7, with 10 positions matching TRBD1. The CDR3 totals 17 residues. The junction had 10 bases not matched to a gene; V was cut back by 5 bases and J by 0 bases. Germline V CDR1 and CDR2: MDHEN, SYDVKM. The CDR3 protein is CASSRIQGTGASYEQYF. CDR3 nucleotide sequence: TGTGCCAGCAGTCGTATCCAAGGGACAGGGGCCTCCTACGAGCAGTACTTC.

The genes are TRBV9 and TRBJ1-5; TRBD1 might be the D (5 bases). V gave up 7 bases and J gave up 3 bases, with 14 bases separating them. This CDR3 spans 14 amino acids. CDR1 and CDR2 (germline): SGDLS, YYNGEE. CDR3 in amino acids: CASGRGGTNQPQHF. DNA for the CDR3: TGTGCCAGCGGGCGGGGGGGTACCAATCAGCCCCAGCATTTT. Based on the CDR3 plus reference TRBV9 and TRBJ1-5, the full variable domain is DSGVTQTPKHLITATGQRVTLRCSPRSGDLSVYWYQQSLDQGLQFLIQYYNGEERAKGNILERFSAQQFPDLHSELNLSSLELGDSALYFCASGRGGTNQPQHFGDGTRLSIL.

This CDR3 is CASSLAPGQGILYGYTF. As DNA, the CDR3 is TGTGCCAGCAGCTTAGCCCCGGGACAGGGCATACTCTATGGCTACACCTTC. The chain recombines TRBV7-2 with TRBJ1-2, with 9 bases aligning to TRBD1. Trimming took 0 bases from V and 4 from J; bases not matched to a gene: 9. Germline V gene data show CDR1 as SGHTA and CDR2 as FQGNSA. CDR3 length: 17 amino acids. Combining the CDR3 with reference TRBV7-2 and TRBJ1-2 gives the whole variable domain GAGVSQSPSNKVTEKGKDVELRCDPISGHTALYWYRQSLGQGLEFLIYFQGNSAPDKSGLPSDRFSAERTGGSVSTLTIQRTQQEDSAVYLCASSLAPGQGILYGYTFGSGTRLTVV.

CDR3 protein: CASSQQGARGAFF. CDR3 DNA sequence: TGTGCCAGCAGCCAACAGGGGGCGAGGGGAGCTTTCTTT. The gene calls are TRBV3-1 (or the pseudogene TRBV3-2) and TRBJ1-1; 8 nucleotides match TRBD1. The germline V gene encodes CDR1 LGHDT and CDR2 YNNKEL (reference sequence). The V segment lost 2 bases and the J segment 10 bases; nucleotides outside the gene matches: 6. This CDR3 has 13 amino acids.

The V and J genes are TRBV2 and TRBJ2-2; the match to TRBD1 covers 7 bases. J lost 4 bases, V lost 4 bases, and 6 bases had no gene match. The germline CDR1 and CDR2 sequences are SNHLY and FYNNEI. The CDR3 spans 15 residues. The DNA for the CDR3 is TGTGCCAGCAGTGCACCCTCAGGGGGCACCGGGGAGCTGTTTTTT. It yields the protein CASSAPSGGTGELFF.

The chain has TRBV7-8 and TRBJ2-7; 7 positions agree with TRBD1. V lost 5 bases, J lost 3 bases, and 7 bases stayed unmatched. The germline CDR1 and CDR2 sequences are SGHVS and FQNEAQ. This CDR3 has 14 amino acids. The CDR3 region is CASSRGQGIYEQYF. Here the CDR3 DNA reads TGTGCCAGCAGCAGGGGGCAGGGGATCTACGAGCAGTACTTC.

This chain connects TRBV28 to TRBJ2-3, with D possibly being TRBD1 (6 bases). The CDR3 extends over 15 amino acids. With 2 bases removed from V and 0 bases from J, the gap between germline ends came to 9 bases. Germline values: CDR1 MDHEN, CDR2 SYDVKM. The CDR3 nucleotides read TGTGCCAGCAGTTTAAGTCAGGGGAGCACAGATACGCAGTATTTT. Its translation is CASSLSQGSTDTQYF.